A selection of T cell receptor beta chains follows, all from one sample in a study of blood T cell repertoires in COVID-19. This table comes from immunoSEQ multiplex PCR, and its TCRdb copy is limited to in-frame clones, with some not included. The sample yields about 300,000 clones, around 88% seen once. Sequencing was carried out using peripheral blood. Receptors originate from a woman aged 25 to 39 who had recovered from COVID-19. Both conserved end residues are part of each CDR3.

V gene	J gene	CDR3 protein
TRBV7-3	TRBJ2-5	CASSLGGEGKTQYF
TRBV7-3	TRBJ2-5	CASSQSPRRVGETQYF
TRBV18	TRBJ2-7	CASSPLGAPYEQYF
TRBV28	TRBJ1-5	CASSLTQGGIQPQHF
TRBV7-9	TRBJ1-2	CASGIQGNYGYTF
TRBV18	TRBJ2-2	CASSPGGGVRTGELFF
TRBV4-1	TRBJ2-3	CASSQDGPDTQYF
TRBV9	TRBJ1-1	CASSVQTDTEAFF
TRBV6-1	TRBJ1-3	CASSGQGTIGKTTIYF
TRBV6-5	TRBJ1-4	CASRITGVDEKLFF
TRBV19	TRBJ2-7	CASSSVSGNEQYF
TRBV27	TRBJ2-5	CASRPGDSETQYF
TRBV23-1	TRBJ2-5	CASSQSAGEGKETQYF
TRBV9	TRBJ2-7	CASSEGTGKPYEQYF
TRBV6-2/TRBV6-3	TRBJ2-2	CASSKGGGRDTGELFF
TRBV28	TRBJ1-5	CASSGQGIPQHF
TRBV6-2/TRBV6-3	TRBJ1-1	CASSKIRVFAEAFF
TRBV19	TRBJ2-2	CASSIDQGARNTGELFF
TRBV5-1	TRBJ2-3	CASSFTPLFTDTQYF
TRBV2	TRBJ1-4	CASSEMETANEKLFF
TRBV5-1	TRBJ2-3	CASSLAGFEATYF
TRBV28	TRBJ2-7	CAGAGPGQGPDEQYF
TRBV7-9	TRBJ2-6	CASSIYRVPGANVLTF
TRBV9	TRBJ1-5	CASSVDQNQPQHF
TRBV6-5	TRBJ1-5	CASSLRDRSNQPQHF
TRBV10-3	TRBJ2-2	CAIRLAGADTGELFF
TRBV30	TRBJ1-2	CAWSVPYRGDGYTF
TRBV7-9	TRBJ2-7	CASSLGSGPYEQYF
TRBV19	TRBJ2-7	CASSRTPEYEQYF
TRBV30	TRBJ1-5	CASRDGDQPQHF
TRBV2	TRBJ2-7	CATQDRAPYEQYF
TRBV18	TRBJ2-2	CASSPIGQATGELFF
TRBV7-2	TRBJ2-1	CASSPERGSSYNEQFF
TRBV7-2	TRBJ1-5	CASSLQGGQPQHF
TRBV18	TRBJ2-1	CASSPRSGGRSNEQFF
TRBV28	TRBJ1-5	CASSIYSGSNQPQHF
TRBV10-3	TRBJ2-5	CAISDRGEETQYF